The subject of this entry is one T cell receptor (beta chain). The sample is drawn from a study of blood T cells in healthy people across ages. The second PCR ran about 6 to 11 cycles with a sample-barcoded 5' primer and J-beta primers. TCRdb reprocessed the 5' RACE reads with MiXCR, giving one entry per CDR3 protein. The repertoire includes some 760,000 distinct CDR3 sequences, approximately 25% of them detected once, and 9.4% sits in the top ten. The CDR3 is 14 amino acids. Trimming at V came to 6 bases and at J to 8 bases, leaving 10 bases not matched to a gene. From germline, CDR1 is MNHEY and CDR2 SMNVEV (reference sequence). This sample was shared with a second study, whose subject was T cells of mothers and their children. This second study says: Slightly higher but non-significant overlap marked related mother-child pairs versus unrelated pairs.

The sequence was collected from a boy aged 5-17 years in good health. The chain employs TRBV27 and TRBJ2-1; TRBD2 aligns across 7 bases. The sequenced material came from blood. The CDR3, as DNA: TGTGCCAGCAGAATAGGACTAGGGGCCTATGAGCAGTTCTTC. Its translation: CASRIGLGAYEQFF.